What follows describes a single T cell receptor beta chain. Its antigen is still unknown. This PCR relied on a set of 60 Vbeta primers and 13 Jbeta primers. Repertoires were generated with immunoSEQ multiplex PCR, while TCRdb's copy carries only in-frame clones and drops some. The sample has about 160,000 clones; approximately 80% are singletons. This sample was included in a study of cytomegalovirus exposure and HLA in healthy donors. Study results and caveats: It was only CMV serostatus that was available as immune exposure information. As was reported, the HLA-A and HLA-B alleles of most subjects were accurately predicted from TCR beta sequences.

V was shortened by 4 bases and J by 1 base, with 8 bases between the two germline ends. Per germline, CDR1 MNHEY and CDR2 SMNVEV (reference sequence). This CDR3 contains 13 residues. Sequencing was done on a sample of PBMCs. The receptor's source is a man in his fifties in good health and CMV-seropositive. The chain has TRBV27 and TRBJ2-7; the D gene is possibly TRBD1 (5 bases). The chain's CDR3 is CASSSQGSYEQYF. CDR3 in DNA: TGTGCCAGCAGTTCCCAGGGTTCCTACGAGCAGTACTTC.